These 13 T cell receptor beta chains were all obtained from the same sample, sequenced in a study of liver allograft versus peripheral blood T cells. Across the whole study: Repertoires of T cell receptors in transplanted livers were compared with recipients' peripheral blood repertoires.

Using its own MiXCR run on the reads, TCRdb lists one record per CDR3 protein. This repertoire shows some 7,200 distinct CDR3 sequences, around 15% found once; its top ten account for approximately 2.7%. The origin of the receptors is a human patient who had a liver transplant. Some of the T cells might come from the graft donor.

This clonotype is medium-sized by share. The chain links TRBV19 to TRBJ2-5; D remains ambiguous. With 10 bases removed from V and 0 bases from J, the gap between germline ends came to 15 bases. This CDR3 spans 14 amino acids. Germline V gives CDR1 LNHDA, CDR2 SQIVND (reference sequence). The CDR3 here is CATGPGSYQETQYF. The DNA for the CDR3 is TGTGCCACCGGGCCAGGCTCGTACCAAGAGACCCAGTACTTC.

By frequency in the sample, this clonotype is medium-sized. The V call is TRBV6-6, the J call TRBJ1-6; 7 bases are shared with TRBD1. The CDR3 consists of 14 residues. In germline, CDR1 is MNHNY, CDR2 SVGAGI (reference sequence). Trimming removed 2 bases from V and 16 bases from J; junction bases left unmatched: 11. The CDR3 DNA follows: TGTGCCAGCAGTTACCCGGACAGGAGAGGTCCACTCCACTTT. Its protein product is CASSYPDRRGPLHF.

This clonotype was seen once. A read error may explain this, as a much larger clone is one base away. J is TRBJ2-7 and V is TRBV19; 8 bases are shared with TRBD1. The germline CDR1 and CDR2 sequences are LNHDA and SQIVND (reference sequence). The CDR3 covers 13 residues. The DNA for the CDR3 is TGTACCAGTAGTTGGGACAGGAACCTCGAGCAGTACTTC. This translates into CTSSWDRNLEQYF.

The chain uses TRBV12-3 or TRBV12-4 and TRBJ1-5; TRBD1 is a possible D gene (5 bases). The V and J ends lost 5 bases and 3 bases respectively, with 11 bases between them. The CDR3 runs 14 residues. The chain's CDR3 is CASSTGRVNQPQHF. The CDR3, as DNA: TGTGCCAGCAGTACGGGACGGGTCAATCAGCCCCAGCATTTT.

This clonotype rates as medium-sized. V and J are TRBV6-2 or TRBV6-3 and TRBJ1-1; D possibly corresponds to TRBD1 (6 bases). Germline V gene data show CDR1 as MNHEY and CDR2 as SVGEGT. The CDR3 covers 14 residues. The V end lost 6 bases, the J end lost 5 bases, and 16 bases lay between the germline ends. This CDR3 reads CASRAGVGMTEAFF. The CDR3, as DNA: TGTGCCAGCAGGGCAGGGGTGGGGATGACTGAAGCTTTCTTT.

Within the sample, this clonotype is medium-sized. V and J are TRBV20-1 and TRBJ2-7, with D unclear. Germline V gene sequence: CDR1 DFQATT, CDR2 SNEGSKA (reference sequence). CDR3 size: 13 residues. Trimming pared 2 bases from V and 5 bases from J, leaving 13 bases between. The CDR3, as DNA: TGCAGTGCTAGACGGGTAGGGCCTCACGAGCAGTACTTC. Protein sequence: CSARRVGPHEQYF.

This clonotype was counted only a few times. V usage is TRBV20-1 and J usage is TRBJ1-5; D remains unclear. CDR1 is DFQATT, CDR2 SNEGSKA, per germline (reference sequence). This CDR3 is built from 15 residues. Trimming removed 2 bases from V and 3 bases from J, with 14 bases in between. The CDR3 DNA follows: TGCAGTGCTAGAAACGCGGGAGGAAACAATCAGCCCCAGCATTTT. Its protein is CSARNAGGNNQPQHF.

This clonotype was counted only a few times. The chain uses TRBV30 and TRBJ1-4; tentatively, D is TRBD1 (5 bases). The CDR3 covers 14 residues. Germline V gives CDR1 GTSNPN, CDR2 SVGIG (reference sequence). Between the trimmed V and J ends, which lost 4 bases and 8 bases, there was a span of 17 bases. The chain's CDR3 is CAWNMGQPYEKLFF. CDR3 DNA: TGTGCCTGGAACATGGGGCAGCCATACGAAAAACTGTTTTTT.

Of note for this clonotype: This may be a read error: a much more frequent sequence differs by one nucleotide. This chain links TRBV6-9 with TRBJ2-7, with D possibly matching TRBD1 (5 bases). The CDR3 is 9 amino acids. CDR1 is MNHGY, CDR2 SVAAGI, per germline. CDR3 region: CVSRAGHTF. In DNA, the CDR3 is TGTGTCAGCAGGGCTGGCCACACCTTC.

This clonotype is medium-sized within its sample. The genes are TRBV19 and TRBJ2-1, with TRBD2 matching 7 bases. With 4 bases clipped from V and 7 bases from J, the junction kept 13 bases outside the gene matches. CDR3 size: 16 residues. Germline V gene data show CDR1 as LNHDA and CDR2 as SQIVND (reference sequence). CDR3 sequence reads: CASSSGSVSQENEQFF. In DNA form, the CDR3 reads TGTGCCAGTAGTAGCGGGAGTGTCTCTCAAGAAAATGAGCAGTTCTTC.

The chain carries TRBV20-1 and TRBJ1-1, with D unresolved. V lost 0 bases to trimming and J lost 7 bases, with 6 bases between them. CDR3 length equals 11 residues. CDR1 is DFQATT and CDR2 is SNEGSKA in the germline V gene (reference sequence). Here the CDR3 reads CSARDFDEAFF. CDR3 sequence (DNA): TGCAGTGCTAGAGATTTTGATGAAGCTTTCTTT.

Notes on this clonotype: Just one base apart from a much larger clone, this may be a read error. The gene calls are TRBV7-9 and TRBJ2-7, with a tentative D call TRBD1 (6 bases). This CDR3 region has 13 residues. The germline V gene has CDR1 SEHNR and CDR2 FQNEAQ (reference sequence). Trimming left V 3 bases short and J 7 bases short, with 13 bases between. The CDR3 protein is CASSFQGLREQYF. In DNA, the CDR3 is TGTGCCAGCAGCTTTCAGGGGTTGAGGGAGCAGTACTTC.

The rearrangement uses TRBV20-1 and TRBJ2-1, with 7 bases aligning to TRBD2. J lost 1 base, V lost 7 bases, and 10 bases had no gene match. The germline gives CDR1 DFQATT, CDR2 SNEGSKA (reference sequence). This CDR3 is built from 15 residues. Here the CDR3 reads CSVPRGERSYNEQFF. The CDR3 DNA sequence: TGCAGTGTTCCCCGGGGGGAGAGATCCTACAATGAGCAGTTCTTC.